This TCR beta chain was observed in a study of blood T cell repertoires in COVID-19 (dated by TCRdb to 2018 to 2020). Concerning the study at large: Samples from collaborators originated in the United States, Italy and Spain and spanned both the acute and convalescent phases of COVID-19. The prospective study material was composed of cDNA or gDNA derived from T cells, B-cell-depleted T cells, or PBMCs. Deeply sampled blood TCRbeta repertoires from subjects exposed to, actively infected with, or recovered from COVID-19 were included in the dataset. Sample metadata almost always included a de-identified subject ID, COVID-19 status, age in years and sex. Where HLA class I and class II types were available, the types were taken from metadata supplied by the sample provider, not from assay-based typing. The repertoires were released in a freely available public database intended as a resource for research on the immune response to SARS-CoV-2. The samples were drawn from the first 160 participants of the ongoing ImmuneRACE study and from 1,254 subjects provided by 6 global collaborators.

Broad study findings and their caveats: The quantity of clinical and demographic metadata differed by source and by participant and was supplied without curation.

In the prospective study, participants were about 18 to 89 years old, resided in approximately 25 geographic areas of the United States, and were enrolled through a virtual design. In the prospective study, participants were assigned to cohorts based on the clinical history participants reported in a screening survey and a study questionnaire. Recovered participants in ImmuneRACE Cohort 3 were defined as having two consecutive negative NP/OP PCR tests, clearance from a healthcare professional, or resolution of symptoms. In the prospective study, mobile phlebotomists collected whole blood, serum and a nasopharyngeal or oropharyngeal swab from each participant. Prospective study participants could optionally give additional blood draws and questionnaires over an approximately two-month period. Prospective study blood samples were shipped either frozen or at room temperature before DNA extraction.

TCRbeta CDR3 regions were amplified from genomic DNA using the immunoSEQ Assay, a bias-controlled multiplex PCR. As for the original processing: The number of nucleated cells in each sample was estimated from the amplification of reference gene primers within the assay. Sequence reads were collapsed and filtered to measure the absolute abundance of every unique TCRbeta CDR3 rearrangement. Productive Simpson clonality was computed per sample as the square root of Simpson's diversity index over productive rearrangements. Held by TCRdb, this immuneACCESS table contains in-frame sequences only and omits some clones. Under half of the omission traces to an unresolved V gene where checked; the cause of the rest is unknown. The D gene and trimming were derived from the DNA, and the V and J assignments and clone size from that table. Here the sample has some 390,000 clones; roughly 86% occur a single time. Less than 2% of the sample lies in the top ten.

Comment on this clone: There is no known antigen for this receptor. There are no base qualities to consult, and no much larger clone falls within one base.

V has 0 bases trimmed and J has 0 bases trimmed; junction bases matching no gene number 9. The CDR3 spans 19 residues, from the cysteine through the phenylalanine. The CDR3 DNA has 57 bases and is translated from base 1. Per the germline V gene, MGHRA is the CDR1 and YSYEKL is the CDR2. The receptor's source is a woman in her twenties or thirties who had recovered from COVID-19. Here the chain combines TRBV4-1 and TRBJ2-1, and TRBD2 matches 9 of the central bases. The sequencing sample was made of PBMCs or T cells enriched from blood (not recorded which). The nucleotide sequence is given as TGCGCCAGCAGCCAAGAAGGTCCTAGCGGGGCCGGCTCCTACAATGAGCAGTTCTTC. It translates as CASSQEGPSGAGSYNEQFF.